The clone carrying this T cell receptor beta chain was recorded once. Antigen unknown. The data derive from a study of shared clonotypes between healthy human individuals. Study-level findings and limits: Genetic and exposure-history diversity was limited by the small donor number. Clonotypes not shared had lower generation probabilities than those common to all four donors.

Only in-frame clones appear in the TCRdb table, and some are missing; sequencing was by immunoSEQ multiplex PCR. The table includes more than 400,000 clones, approximately 95% detected once. This CDR3 comprises 14 residues. Unmatched junction bases numbered 4, after V lost 4 bases and J lost 4 bases. The germline V gene encodes CDR1 SEHNR and CDR2 FQNEAQ (reference sequence). The study drew all its donors from Caucasian adults living in Nashville, Tennessee. The authors divided CD4+ cells into CD45RA+ naive and CD45RA-negative memory subsets. Sequencing used naive CD4+ T cells sorted from blood. This sample's subset: CD45RA+ positively selected. The TCR originated in a woman aged 30 to 39 in good health. The genes are TRBV7-9 and TRBJ2-5, with 9 positions matching TRBD2. The CDR3 region has the DNA TGTGCCAGCAGCTGGACTAGCGAGTTAGAGACCCAGTACTTC. This gives the protein CASSWTSELETQYF.